This T cell receptor (beta chain) was captured in a study of OX40 agonist ivuxolimab in advanced cancers. The repertoire was sequenced with immunoSEQ multiplex PCR; TCRdb's copy has only in-frame clones and lacks some. This sample has roughly 65,000 clones; around 88% occur once, and the top ten carry about 0.9%. Study-wide findings and caveats: Antigen specificity remained undetermined for the expanded peripheral T cells.

A word on this clone: Antigen specificity is unknown.

This specimen was CD4+ or CD8+ T cells sorted from blood, taken in a trial of the OX40 agonist ivuxolimab. The sequence derives from an adult with an advanced solid tumor such as melanoma, head and neck, liver or kidney cancer.

The CDR3 spells CATSEGLEQPQHF. In nucleotides, the CDR3 is TGTGCCACCAGTGAAGGGCTGGAGCAGCCCCAGCATTTT. The V gene is TRBV15, the J gene TRBJ1-5, with D unresolved. Per germline, CDR1 LNHNV and CDR2 YYDKDF (reference sequence). This CDR3 contains 13 residues. The V and J ends lost 6 bases and 7 bases respectively, with 13 bases between them.